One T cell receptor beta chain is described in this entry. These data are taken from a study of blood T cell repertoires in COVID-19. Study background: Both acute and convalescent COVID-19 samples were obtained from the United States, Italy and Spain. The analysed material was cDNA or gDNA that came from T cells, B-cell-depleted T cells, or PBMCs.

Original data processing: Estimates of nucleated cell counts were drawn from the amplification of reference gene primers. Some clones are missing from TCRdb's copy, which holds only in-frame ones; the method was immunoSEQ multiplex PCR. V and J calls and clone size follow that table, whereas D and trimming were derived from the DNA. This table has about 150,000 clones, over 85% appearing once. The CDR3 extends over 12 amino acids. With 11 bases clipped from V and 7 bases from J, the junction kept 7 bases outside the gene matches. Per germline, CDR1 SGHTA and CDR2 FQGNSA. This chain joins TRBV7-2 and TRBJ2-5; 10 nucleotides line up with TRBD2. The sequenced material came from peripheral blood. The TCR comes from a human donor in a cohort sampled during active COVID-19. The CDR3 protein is CASAGGAPTQYF. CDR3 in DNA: TGTGCCTCAGCGGGGGGGGCTCCGACCCAGTACTTC.